Many counts were recorded for the clone carrying this T cell receptor beta chain. The antigen remains unidentified. Axillary draining lymph nodes of breast cancer patients supplied the node samples. TCRdb independently ran MiXCR on the multiplex PCR reads; one entry per CDR3 protein. The sample shows 130,000 or so distinct CDR3 sequences, roughly 20% of them seen only once. These data come from a study of breast tumors, draining lymph nodes, adjacent tissues. General observations from the study: Tumor and nontumor repertoires were significantly more similar in luminal-like than in basal-like breast cancer. Tumors had less TCR diversity than lymph nodes, more than nontumor tissue.

Germline V gene sequence: CDR1 SGHVS, CDR2 FQNEAQ. Trimming took 5 bases from V and 9 from J; bases not matched to a gene: 8. This CDR3 comprises 14 residues. The sequencing sample was made of axillary lymph node tissue. The chain links TRBV7-8 to TRBJ2-7, with 12 bases identical to TRBD2. This receptor was taken from a female donor with breast cancer. Some clones in this sample may be carry-over from other donors' samples. In DNA form, the CDR3 reads TGTGCCAGCAGCCTAACGACTAGCGGGAGTGTGCAGTACTTC. It codes for CASSLTTSGSVQYF.